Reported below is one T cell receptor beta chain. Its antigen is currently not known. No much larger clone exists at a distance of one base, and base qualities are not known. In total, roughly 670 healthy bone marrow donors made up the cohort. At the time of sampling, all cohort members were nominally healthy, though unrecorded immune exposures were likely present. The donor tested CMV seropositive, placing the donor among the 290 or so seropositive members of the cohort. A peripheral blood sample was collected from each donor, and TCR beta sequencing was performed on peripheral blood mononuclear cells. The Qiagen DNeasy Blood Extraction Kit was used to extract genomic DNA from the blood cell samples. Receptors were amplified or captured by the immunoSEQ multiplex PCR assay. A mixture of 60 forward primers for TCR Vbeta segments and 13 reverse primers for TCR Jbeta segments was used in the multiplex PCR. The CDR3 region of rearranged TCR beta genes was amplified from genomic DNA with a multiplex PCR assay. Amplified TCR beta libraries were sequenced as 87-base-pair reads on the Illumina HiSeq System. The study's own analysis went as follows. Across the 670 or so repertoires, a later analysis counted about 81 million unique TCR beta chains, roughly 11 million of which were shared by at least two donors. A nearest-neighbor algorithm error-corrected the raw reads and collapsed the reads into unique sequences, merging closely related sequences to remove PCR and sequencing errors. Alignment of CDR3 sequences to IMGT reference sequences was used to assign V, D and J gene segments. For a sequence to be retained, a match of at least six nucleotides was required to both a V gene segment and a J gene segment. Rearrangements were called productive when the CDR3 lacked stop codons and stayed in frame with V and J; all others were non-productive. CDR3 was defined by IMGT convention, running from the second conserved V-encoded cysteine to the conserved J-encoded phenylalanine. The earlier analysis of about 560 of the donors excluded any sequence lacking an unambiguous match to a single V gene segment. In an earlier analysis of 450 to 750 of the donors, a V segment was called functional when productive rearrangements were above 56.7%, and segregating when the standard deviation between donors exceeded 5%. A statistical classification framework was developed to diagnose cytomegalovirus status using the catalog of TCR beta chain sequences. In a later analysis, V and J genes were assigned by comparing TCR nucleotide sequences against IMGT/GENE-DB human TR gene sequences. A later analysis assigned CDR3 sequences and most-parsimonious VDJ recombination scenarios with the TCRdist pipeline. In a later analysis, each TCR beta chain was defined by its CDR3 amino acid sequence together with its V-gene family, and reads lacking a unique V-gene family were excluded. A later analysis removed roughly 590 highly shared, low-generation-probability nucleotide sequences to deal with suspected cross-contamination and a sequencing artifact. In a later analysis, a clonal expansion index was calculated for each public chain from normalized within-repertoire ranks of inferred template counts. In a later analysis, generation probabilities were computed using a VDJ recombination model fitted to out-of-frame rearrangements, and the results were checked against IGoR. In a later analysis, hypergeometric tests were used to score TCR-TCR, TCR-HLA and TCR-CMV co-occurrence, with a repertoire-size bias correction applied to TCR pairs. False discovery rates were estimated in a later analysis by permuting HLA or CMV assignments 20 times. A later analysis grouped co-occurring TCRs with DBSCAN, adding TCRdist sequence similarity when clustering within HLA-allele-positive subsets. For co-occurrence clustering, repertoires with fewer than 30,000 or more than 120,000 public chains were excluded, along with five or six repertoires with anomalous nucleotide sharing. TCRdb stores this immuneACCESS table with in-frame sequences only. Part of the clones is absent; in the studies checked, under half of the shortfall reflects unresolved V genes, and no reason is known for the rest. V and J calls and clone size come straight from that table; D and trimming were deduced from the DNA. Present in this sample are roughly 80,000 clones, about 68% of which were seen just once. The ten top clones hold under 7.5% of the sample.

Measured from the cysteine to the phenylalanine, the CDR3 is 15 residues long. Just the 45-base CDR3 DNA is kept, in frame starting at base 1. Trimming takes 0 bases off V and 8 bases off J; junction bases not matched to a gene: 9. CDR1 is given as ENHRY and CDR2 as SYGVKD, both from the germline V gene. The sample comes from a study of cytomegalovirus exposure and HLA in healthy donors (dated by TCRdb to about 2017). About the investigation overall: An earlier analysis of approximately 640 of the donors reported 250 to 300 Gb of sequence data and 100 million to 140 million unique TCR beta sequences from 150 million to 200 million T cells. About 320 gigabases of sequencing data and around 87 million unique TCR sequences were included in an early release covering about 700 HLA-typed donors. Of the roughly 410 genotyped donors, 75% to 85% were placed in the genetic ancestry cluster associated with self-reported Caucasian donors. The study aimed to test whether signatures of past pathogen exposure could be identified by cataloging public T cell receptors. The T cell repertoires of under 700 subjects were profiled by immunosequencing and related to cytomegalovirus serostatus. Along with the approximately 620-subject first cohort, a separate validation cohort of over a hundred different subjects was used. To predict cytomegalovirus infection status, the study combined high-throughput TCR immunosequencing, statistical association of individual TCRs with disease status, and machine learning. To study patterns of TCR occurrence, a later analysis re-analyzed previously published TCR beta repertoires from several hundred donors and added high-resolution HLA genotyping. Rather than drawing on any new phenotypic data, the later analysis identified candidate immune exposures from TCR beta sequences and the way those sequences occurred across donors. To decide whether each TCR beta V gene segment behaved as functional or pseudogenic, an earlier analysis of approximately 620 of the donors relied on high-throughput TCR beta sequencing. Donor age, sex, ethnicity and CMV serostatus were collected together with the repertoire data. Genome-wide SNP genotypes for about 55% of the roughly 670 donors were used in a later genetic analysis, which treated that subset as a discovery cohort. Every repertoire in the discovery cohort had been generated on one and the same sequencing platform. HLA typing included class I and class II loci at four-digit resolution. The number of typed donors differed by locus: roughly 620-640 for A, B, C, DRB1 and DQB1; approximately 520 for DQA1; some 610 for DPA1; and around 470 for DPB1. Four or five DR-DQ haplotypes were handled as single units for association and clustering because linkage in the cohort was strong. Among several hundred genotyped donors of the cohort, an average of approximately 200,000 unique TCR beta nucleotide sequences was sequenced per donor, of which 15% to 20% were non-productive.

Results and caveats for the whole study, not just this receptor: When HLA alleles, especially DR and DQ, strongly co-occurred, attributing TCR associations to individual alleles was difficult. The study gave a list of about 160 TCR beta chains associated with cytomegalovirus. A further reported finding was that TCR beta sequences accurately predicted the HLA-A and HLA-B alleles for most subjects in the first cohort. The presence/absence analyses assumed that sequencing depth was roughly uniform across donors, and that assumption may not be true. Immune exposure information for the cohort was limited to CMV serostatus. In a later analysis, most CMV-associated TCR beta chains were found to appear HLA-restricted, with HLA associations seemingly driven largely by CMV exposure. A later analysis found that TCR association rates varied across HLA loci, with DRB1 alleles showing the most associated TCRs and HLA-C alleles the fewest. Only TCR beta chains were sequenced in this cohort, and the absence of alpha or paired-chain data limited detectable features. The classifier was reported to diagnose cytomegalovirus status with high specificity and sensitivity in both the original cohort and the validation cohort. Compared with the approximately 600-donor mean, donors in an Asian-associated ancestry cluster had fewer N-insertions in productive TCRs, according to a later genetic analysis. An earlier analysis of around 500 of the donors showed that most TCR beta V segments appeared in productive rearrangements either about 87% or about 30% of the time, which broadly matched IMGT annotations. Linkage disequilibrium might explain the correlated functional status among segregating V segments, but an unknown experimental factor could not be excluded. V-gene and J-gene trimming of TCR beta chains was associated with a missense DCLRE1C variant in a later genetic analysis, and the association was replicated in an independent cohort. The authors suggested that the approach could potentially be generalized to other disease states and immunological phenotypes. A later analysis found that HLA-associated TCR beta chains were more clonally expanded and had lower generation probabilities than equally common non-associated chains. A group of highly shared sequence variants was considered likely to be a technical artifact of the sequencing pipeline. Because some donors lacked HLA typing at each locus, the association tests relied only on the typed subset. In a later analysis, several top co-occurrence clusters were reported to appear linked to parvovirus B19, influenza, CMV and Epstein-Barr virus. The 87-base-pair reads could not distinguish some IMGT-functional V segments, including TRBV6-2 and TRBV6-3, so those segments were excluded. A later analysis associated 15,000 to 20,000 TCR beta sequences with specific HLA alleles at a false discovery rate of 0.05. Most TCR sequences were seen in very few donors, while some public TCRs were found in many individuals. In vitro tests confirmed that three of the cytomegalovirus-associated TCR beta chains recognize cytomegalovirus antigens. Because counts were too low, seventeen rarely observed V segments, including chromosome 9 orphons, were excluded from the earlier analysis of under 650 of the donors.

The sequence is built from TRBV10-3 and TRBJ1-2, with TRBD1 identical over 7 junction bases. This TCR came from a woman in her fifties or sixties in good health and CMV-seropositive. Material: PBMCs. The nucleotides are TGTGCCATCAGTGAGTCGGTCTACAGGGGACAGGGCTACACCTTC. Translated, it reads CAISESVYRGQGYTF.